What follows are 16 T cell receptor beta chains derived from one specimen sequenced in a study of CD8 T cells in Susac syndrome. Random hexamers were used to reverse transcribe an amount of about 0.45 to 1 ug RNA. Each CDR3 protein is one row after TCRdb ran MiXCR on the immunoSEQ multiplex PCR reads. The profile shows more than 150,000 distinct CDR3 sequences, around 95% of them singletons. Sequencing used CD4+ T cells from PBMCs. The receptor source for this set is a human donor with Susac syndrome.

The CDR3 DNA reads TGCAGCGCCAGTAGCGGGGCCCGCACAGATACGCAGTATTTT. It encodes CSASSGARTDTQYF. The chain joins TRBV29-1 to TRBJ2-3; 8 positions match TRBD2. Germline loops: CDR1 SQVTM, CDR2 ANQGSEA. The CDR3 runs to 14 residues. V dropped 7 bases and J dropped 1; count of bases not matched to a gene: 7.

The J gene is TRBJ2-3, the V gene TRBV4-3; 8 bases are shared with TRBD2. V was pared by 4 bases and J by 3 bases, with 18 bases of the junction left unmatched. The germline CDR1 and CDR2 sequences are LGHNA and YSLEER. The CDR3 has 19 residues. This chain's CDR3 is CASSRYNLGGGAITDTQYF. The CDR3 DNA reads as TGCGCCAGCAGCCGATATAACCTCGGGGGGGGCGCGATTACAGATACGCAGTATTTT.

V usage is TRBV6-6 and J usage is TRBJ2-5; the D gene is possibly TRBD2 (7 bases). V was shortened by 7 bases and J by 5 bases, with 20 bases between the two germline ends. CDR1 and CDR2 from the germline V gene are MNHNY and SVGAGI (reference sequence). There are 15 residues in the CDR3. The CDR3 region has the DNA TGTGCCAGCAAAATACAAGGGGGGGATTTGGAGACCCAGTACTTC. Its translation: CASKIQGGDLETQYF.

This rearrangement joins TRBV7-6 to TRBJ2-6; TRBD1 or TRBD2 may be the D gene (5 bases each). The V gene lost 5 bases and the J gene lost 2 bases, with 10 bases spanning the gap. CDR3 size: 15 residues. Germline V CDR1 and CDR2: SGHVS, FNYEAQ. The CDR3 sequence: CASSRGTAGANVLTF. The CDR3, as DNA: TGTGCCAGCAGCCGAGGGACCGCTGGGGCCAACGTCCTGACTTTC. The full variable domain, its missing parts supplied by reference TRBV7-6 and TRBJ2-6, is GAGVSQSPRYKVTKRGQDVALRCDPISGHVSLYWYRQALGQGPEFLTYFNYEAQQDKSGLPNDRFSAERPEGSISTLTIQRTEQRDSAMYRCASSRGTAGANVLTFGAGSRLTVL.

A single count supports this clonotype. The chain combines TRBV9 with TRBJ2-6; D possibly corresponds to TRBD2 (6 bases). Trimming pared 2 bases from V and 4 bases from J, leaving 16 bases between. The germline V gene encodes CDR1 SGDLS and CDR2 YYNGEE. The CDR3 extends over 17 amino acids. In DNA, the CDR3 is TGTGCCAGCAGCGTGGATCAGGCGGGGAAGGGGGCCAACGTCCTGACTTTC. It is translated as CASSVDQAGKGANVLTF.

J is TRBJ2-5 and V is TRBV7-2, with 7 bases fitting TRBD2. CDR1 and CDR2 from the germline V gene are SGHTA and FQGNSA. V was clipped by 2 bases and J by 2 bases; unmatched bases: 5. The CDR3 length is 15 residues. The CDR3 nucleotides are TGTGCCAGCAGCTTACGCCTAGCGGAGCAAGAGACCCAGTACTTC. It specifies CASSLRLAEQETQYF.

The V gene is TRBV20-1, the J gene TRBJ2-1; a possible D gene is TRBD2 (5 bases). Germline lookup yields CDR1 DFQATT and CDR2 SNEGSKA (reference sequence). The CDR3 has 11 amino acids. Deletions cut 1 base from V and 9 bases from J, with 7 bases between. CDR3 loop: CSARVAGEQFF. CDR3 sequence (DNA): TGCAGTGCTAGAGTGGCGGGTGAGCAGTTCTTC.

The V gene is TRBV5-4, the J gene TRBJ2-7; 9 bases agree with TRBD2. The CDR3 extends over 17 amino acids. J was trimmed by 3 bases and V by 3 bases; bases with no gene match: 13. Germline CDR1 SGHNT, CDR2 YYREEE (reference sequence). CDR3 in DNA: TGTGCCAGCAGCTCAGGGGCTAGCGGGGATCAGTTCTACGAGCAGTACTTC. Protein: CASSSGASGDQFYEQYF. The variable domain in full, completed from reference TRBV5-4 and TRBJ2-7, reads ETGVTQSPTHLIKTRGQQVTLRCSSQSGHNTVSWYQQALGQGPQFIFQYYREEENGRGNFPPRFSGLQFPNYSSELNVNALELDDSALYLCASSSGASGDQFYEQYFGPGTRLTVT.

CDR3 DNA sequence: TGTGCCAGCAGTTCCCGAGACAGGGGCCACGAGCAGTACTTC. Translated, it gives CASSSRDRGHEQYF. The V and J genes are TRBV12-3 or TRBV12-4 and TRBJ2-7; 8 bases agree with TRBD1. V shed 4 bases, J shed 5 bases, and the junction held 7 bases outside the gene matches. This CDR3 has 14 residues.

The chain has TRBV5-1 and TRBJ2-1; 7 nucleotides match TRBD2. The CDR3 totals 16 residues. Trimming removed 4 bases from V and 0 bases from J; junction bases left unmatched: 7. From germline, CDR1 is SGHRS and CDR2 YFSETQ. The DNA of the CDR3 is TGCGCCAGCAGCCCTAGCGGCTCTAGCTCCTACAATGAGCAGTTCTTC. Translation: CASSPSGSSSYNEQFF.

The genes are TRBV7-2 and TRBJ1-2, with a weak D call TRBD1 (6 bases). Germline V gene lookup returns CDR1 SGHTA and CDR2 FQGNSA. The V and J ends lost 5 bases and 7 bases respectively, with 17 bases between them. CDR3 length equals 14 residues. The CDR3 region is CASSPDRTPGGYTF. The CDR3 nucleotides are TGTGCCAGCAGCCCGGACAGAACGCCAGGTGGCTACACCTTC.

The CDR3 protein is CASSLLRQGFGSPLHF. Written as DNA, the CDR3 is TGTGCCAGCAGCTTACTACGACAGGGATTTGGTTCACCCCTCCACTTT. The chain recombines TRBV11-2 with TRBJ1-6, with 7 bases fitting TRBD1. Per germline, CDR1 SGHAT and CDR2 FQNNGV. The CDR3 is made up of 16 amino acids. J lost 9 bases, V lost 2 bases, and 10 bases had no gene match.

The V and J genes are TRBV29-1 and TRBJ1-4; D might be TRBD1 (6 bases). Germline loops: CDR1 SQVTM, CDR2 ANQGSEA. The CDR3 spans 15 residues. Trimming stripped 6 bases from V and 0 bases from J, with 14 bases between. CDR3 sequence (DNA): TGCAGCGTCAGAGGGGGGGCCTCAACTAATGAAAAACTGTTTTTT. This translates into CSVRGGASTNEKLFF.

The genes are TRBV27 and TRBJ1-5; possible D gene TRBD1, 6 bases. From germline, CDR1 is MNHEY and CDR2 SMNVEV (reference sequence). CDR3 length: 14 residues. V lost 5 bases and J 9 bases, leaving 17 bases between the germline ends. The CDR3 loop is CASSRNRDEVPQHF. The CDR3 coding sequence is TGTGCCAGCAGTCGCAACAGGGACGAGGTGCCCCAGCATTTT.

The chain uses TRBV3-1 and TRBJ2-7; D is unresolved. V was shortened by 2 bases and J by 1 base, with 9 bases between the two germline ends. This CDR3 is 14 amino acids long. Germline CDR1 is LGHDT and CDR2 is YNNKEL (reference sequence). The CDR3 DNA reads TGTGCCAGCAGCCAACTTGGCAGATCCTACGAGCAGTACTTC. Its protein product is CASSQLGRSYEQYF.

V and J are TRBV7-8 and TRBJ2-7, with TRBD1 as a possible D gene (6 bases). The CDR3 has 17 residues. V lost 4 bases, J lost 5 bases, and 24 bases lay in between. Germline V gene sequence: CDR1 SGHVS, CDR2 FQNEAQ. CDR3 coding DNA: TGTGCCAGCAGCTCCGTCCCGTCACAGGGCAGTGGTAACGAGCAGTACGTC. Its translation is CASSSVPSQGSGNEQYV.